The T cell receptor (beta chain) under discussion was sequenced for a study of blood T cell repertoires in COVID-19. The V segment lost 2 bases and the J segment 3 bases; nucleotides outside the gene matches: 3. Germline V gene lookup returns CDR1 MDHEN and CDR2 SYDVKM. This CDR3 comprises 15 residues. Some clones are missing from TCRdb's copy, which holds only in-frame ones; the method was immunoSEQ multiplex PCR. The repertoire holds approximately 200,000 clones, roughly 80% seen once, with approximately 3% in the top ten. Input material: PBMCs or T cells enriched from blood (not recorded which). This sequence joins TRBV28 and TRBJ2-1; 8 bases map to TRBD1. The sequence was collected from a woman in her thirties who had recovered from COVID-19. CDR3 nucleotide sequence: TGTGCCAGCAGTTTAAGGACAGGGTACTACAATGAGCAGTTCTTC. Translating it yields CASSLRTGYYNEQFF.